These 12 T cell receptor beta chains were all obtained from the same sample, sequenced in a study of monozygotic twins with inflammatory bowel disease. With the 5' RACE reads reprocessed, TCRdb shows one record per CDR3 protein and no DNA. The table lists around 99,000 distinct CDR3 sequences. Sequenced: blood. The receptors were sampled from a human donor with ulcerative colitis or Crohn's disease, or a healthy co-twin of an affected twin (not recorded which).

V is TRBV3-1 and J is TRBJ1-5; TCRdb returns TRBD1, unconfirmable since there is no DNA. The CDR3 has 15 amino acids. Germline V CDR1 and CDR2: LGHDT, YNNKEL (reference sequence). CDR3 residues: CASSPGFGAYQPQHF.

V gene TRBV20-1 combines with J gene TRBJ1-5. The CDR3 is made up of 17 amino acids. Germline CDR1 DFQATT, CDR2 SNEGSKA (reference sequence). CDR3 sequence reads: CSAAIRVRDYSNQPQHF.

This chain uses TRBV12-3 or TRBV12-4 with TRBJ2-7. This CDR3 region has 14 residues. This CDR3 is CASSLTRDSYEQYF.

The V gene is TRBV5-1, the J gene TRBJ2-7; TCRdb's D call, TRBD1, is unchecked because there is no DNA. The CDR3 consists of 15 residues. Germline V gene sequence: CDR1 SGHRS, CDR2 YFSETQ. CDR3 sequence reads: CASSLGGTYSYEQYF.

CDR3 region: CASSFEGPGDEQYF. The V and J genes are TRBV12-3 or TRBV12-4 and TRBJ2-7; the D call from TCRdb, TRBD2, cannot be confirmed without DNA. CDR3 length equals 14 residues.

V usage is TRBV25-1 and J usage is TRBJ1-2; TCRdb's assignment of TRBD1 cannot be checked, as there is no DNA. Looked up from germline, CDR1 is MGHDK and CDR2 is SYGVNS. The CDR3 spans 13 residues. CDR3 residues: CASSLGQGGGYTF.

The CDR3 loop reads CASSEDSQETQYF. The chain combines TRBV2 with TRBJ2-5. This CDR3 has 13 amino acids. In germline, CDR1 is SNHLY, CDR2 FYNNEI.

This chain links TRBV28 with TRBJ2-1; TCRdb calls TRBD2, which cannot be checked without DNA. The CDR3 covers 14 residues. CDR1 MDHEN and CDR2 SYDVKM come from the germline V gene. CDR3: CASSLYGGGNEQFF.

The gene calls are TRBV15 and TRBJ1-4. This CDR3 contains 15 residues. The germline V gene encodes CDR1 LNHNV and CDR2 YYDKDF (reference sequence). This chain's CDR3 is CATSRDGGTNEKLFF.

The chain has TRBV6-1 and TRBJ2-1; absent DNA, TCRdb's TRBD2 call cannot be checked. The V gene's germline CDR1 is MNHNS and CDR2 SASEGT. This CDR3 region has 15 residues. The CDR3 region is CASSPQVAGYNEQFF.

The chain links TRBV5-6 to TRBJ2-7. Germline V gives CDR1 SGHDT, CDR2 YYEEEE. The CDR3 is 11 residues long. CDR3 amino acids: CASSFEREQYF.

The genes are TRBV15 and TRBJ1-2; checking the TCRdb D call of TRBD1 is not possible without DNA. The CDR3 has 15 residues. Per germline, CDR1 LNHNV and CDR2 YYDKDF (reference sequence). The CDR3 region is CATSRDSGPGVLHSF.